This entry is about one T cell receptor (beta chain). Its specificity is not known. This sample is part of a study of regulatory and conventional T cells in RAG deficiency. Study conclusions and caveats: Shorter CDR3s in all patient subsets; >80% Treg-Tconv overlap in Omenn. Sorted Omenn CD25-high CD127-low cells may not be bona fide Tregs.

The data were produced by immunoSEQ multiplex PCR, yet TCRdb's version contains in-frame clones alone and is incomplete. The table includes more than 35,000 clones, around 89% detected once. Blood CD4+ CD25-low CD127-high conventional T cells supplied the genomic DNA template. These same records also appear under a second study, on regulatory T cells. That study adds: Amplification used 52 TRBV primers and 13 TRBJ primers. Regulatory T cells showed the strongest V-J pair restriction and V/J gene skewing among patient repertoires.

Sequenced input: CD4+ effector T cells sorted from blood. The sequence came from a human donor in good health.

CDR3 amino acids: CASSIGGLAGRETQYF. The DNA for the CDR3 is TGTGCCAGTAGTATAGGAGGACTAGCGGGAAGGGAGACCCAGTACTTC. The chain is built from TRBV19 and TRBJ2-5; 12 bases agree with TRBD2. V was pared by 1 base and J by 5 bases, with 5 bases of the junction left unmatched. CDR3 length equals 16 residues. Germline CDR1 and CDR2: LNHDA and SQIVND (reference sequence). Full variable domain (missing parts from reference TRBV19 and TRBJ2-5): DGGITQSPKYLFRKEGQNVTLSCEQNLNHDAMYWYRQDPGQGLRLIYYSQIVNDFQKGDIAEGYSVSREKKESFPLTVTSAQKNPTAFYLCASSIGGLAGRETQYFGPGTRLLVL.